The sequence of this TCR beta chain was determined in a study of blood T cell repertoires in COVID-19. Study details: T cells, B-cell-depleted T cells, or PBMCs provided the cDNA or gDNA that served as material.

Profiling relied on immunoSEQ multiplex PCR, and the TCRdb table lists in-frame clones only, not all of them. In the table there are 130,000 or so clones, about three quarters of which are singletons. The CDR3 loop spans 12 amino acids. The germline CDR1 and CDR2 sequences are SNHLY and FYNNEI. Deletions cut 10 bases from V and 1 base from J, with 10 bases between. The receptor was derived from a man over 45 with acute or convalescent COVID-19. The sample taken for sequencing was peripheral blood. The chain couples TRBV2 to TRBJ1-1; tentatively, D is TRBD1 (6 bases). This chain's CDR3 is CAKGQQNTEAFF. CDR3 nucleotide sequence: TGTGCCAAAGGACAGCAGAACACTGAAGCTTTCTTT.